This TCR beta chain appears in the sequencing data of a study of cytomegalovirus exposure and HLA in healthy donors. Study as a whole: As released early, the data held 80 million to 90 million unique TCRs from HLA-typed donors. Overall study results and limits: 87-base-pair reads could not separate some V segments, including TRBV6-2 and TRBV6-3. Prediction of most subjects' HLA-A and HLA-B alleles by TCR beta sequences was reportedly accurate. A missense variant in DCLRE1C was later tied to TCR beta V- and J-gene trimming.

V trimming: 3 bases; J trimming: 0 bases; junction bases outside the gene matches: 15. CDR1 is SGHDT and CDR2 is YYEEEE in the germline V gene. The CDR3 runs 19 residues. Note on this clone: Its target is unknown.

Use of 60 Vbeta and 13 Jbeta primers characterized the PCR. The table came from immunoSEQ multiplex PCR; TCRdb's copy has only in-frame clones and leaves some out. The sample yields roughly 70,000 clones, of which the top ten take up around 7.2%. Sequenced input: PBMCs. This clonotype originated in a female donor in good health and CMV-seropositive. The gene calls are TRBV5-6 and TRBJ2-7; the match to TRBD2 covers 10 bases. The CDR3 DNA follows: TGTGCCAGCAGCTATCTGGCTAGCGGGAGAAGTAGGGCCTCCTACGAGCAGTACTTC. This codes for CASSYLASGRSRASYEQYF. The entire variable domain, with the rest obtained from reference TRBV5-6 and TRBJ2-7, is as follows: DAGVTQSPTHLIKTRGQQVTLRCSPKSGHDTVSWYQQALGQGPQFIFQYYEEEERQRGNFPDRFSGHQFPNYSSELNVNALLLGDSALYLCASSYLASGRSRASYEQYFGPGTRLTVT.